The entry below gives a single TCR beta chain sequence along with its context. It lacks a known antigen. No base-level quality is on record; no much larger clone is a single base apart. This record belongs to a study of blood T cell repertoires in COVID-19 (dated by TCRdb to 2018 to 2020). In terms of the full investigation: Samples covering the acute and convalescent phases of COVID-19 were provided by collaborators in the United States, Italy and Spain. The repertoires were made available in a free public database intended to serve as a resource for research on the immune response to SARS-CoV-2. HLA class I and class II types, where available, came from metadata supplied by the sample provider rather than from assay-based typing. The dataset comprised deeply sampled blood TCRbeta repertoires from subjects exposed to, actively infected with, or recovered from COVID-19. Samples came from the ongoing ImmuneRACE study (first 160 participants) plus 1,254 subjects from 6 global collaborators. The material from the prospective study consisted of cDNA or gDNA derived from T cells, B-cell-depleted T cells, or PBMCs. The sample metadata nearly always contained a de-identified subject ID, COVID-19 status, age in years and sex.

Ends trimmed: V by 2 bases, J by 2 bases; bases unmatched to a gene: 8. The CDR3 spans 17 residues, from the cysteine through the phenylalanine. Only the CDR3 part of the read is kept: 51 bases, read in frame from the first base. CDR1 and CDR2 are read off the germline V gene as MNHNS and SASEGT. Enrolling through a virtual design, the prospective study's participants ranged in age from about 18 to 100 years and lived across 24 United States geographic areas. In the prospective study, participants were assigned to cohorts based on the clinical history participants reported in a screening survey and a study questionnaire. In the prospective study, whole blood, serum and a nasopharyngeal or oropharyngeal swab were collected from each participant by mobile phlebotomists. Additional blood draws and questionnaires over a 2-month period could optionally be provided by prospective study participants. Prospective study blood samples were shipped either frozen or at room temperature before DNA extraction.

The immunoSEQ Assay, a bias-controlled multiplex PCR, was used to amplify TCRbeta CDR3 regions from genomic DNA. The authors' pipeline ran thus. The number of nucleated cells in each sample was estimated from the amplification of reference gene primers within the assay. To quantify the absolute abundance of each unique TCRbeta CDR3 rearrangement, sequence reads were collapsed and filtered. Productive Simpson clonality was computed per sample as the square root of Simpson's diversity index over productive rearrangements. TCRdb's version of the immuneACCESS table is confined to in-frame rearrangements and falls short of the full clone set. An unresolved V gene accounts for under half of the shortfall where checked; the remainder is of unknown origin. V and J calls and clone size come straight from that table; D and trimming were deduced from the DNA. This sample is represented by roughly 160,000 clones; 81% of them were singletons. The ten biggest clones cover about 5.7% of the sample.

Results the study describes overall, beyond this receptor: The amount of clinical and demographic metadata varied by source and participant and was provided uncurated.

The sequence was obtained from a woman aged 40 to 50 with acute COVID-19. The chain couples TRBV6-1 to TRBJ2-3; 9 central bases correspond to TRBD2. Specimen: PBMCs or T cells enriched from blood (not recorded which). The CDR3 loop reads CASSEIGGRALTDTQYF. The sequenced DNA is TGTGCCAGCAGTGAAATCGGCGGGAGGGCCCTCACAGATACGCAGTATTTT.